This TCR beta chain was observed in a study of blood T cell repertoires in COVID-19. Study details: Sites across the United States, Italy and Spain contributed samples from acute and convalescent COVID-19.

Authors' analysis steps: Nucleated cell number was recorded as an estimate derived from reference gene primer amplification. The data were produced by immunoSEQ multiplex PCR, yet TCRdb's version contains in-frame clones alone and is incomplete. V, J and clone size are taken as reported in that table, and D and trimming were inferred from the DNA itself. Of some 200,000 clones listed, roughly 94% are singletons. Seattle participants joined during active infection and were tracked over time. Sequenced sample: peripheral blood. This receptor was taken from a man between 25 and 39 years old with COVID-19, enrolled during active disease.

This CDR3 is CAIRRQGDNGYTF. CDR3 bases: TGTGCCATTAGACGACAGGGGGACAATGGCTACACCTTC. The chain has TRBV10-3 and TRBJ1-2; 9 nucleotides line up with TRBD1. This CDR3 is built from 13 residues. V lost 9 bases to trimming and J lost 6 bases; unmatched junction nucleotides: 8. Germline CDR1 ENHRY, CDR2 SYGVKD.